This TCR beta chain was captured by sequencing in a study of blood T cell repertoires in COVID-19. The overall study: Acute-phase and convalescent COVID-19 samples originated in the United States, Italy and Spain. Sources were T cells, B-cell-depleted T cells, or PBMCs; the material itself was cDNA or gDNA.

Losses at the gene ends were 1 base for V and 5 bases for J; bases not matched to a gene: 10. The CDR3 sequence is 17 residues long. CDR1 is LGHNA, CDR2 YSLEER, per germline. Per the original data handling: The authors estimated nucleated cell counts from reference gene primer amplification. The data were produced by immunoSEQ multiplex PCR, yet TCRdb's version contains in-frame clones alone and is incomplete. V, J and clone size were drawn from that table, and D and trimming were deduced from the DNA. The sample shows 300,000 to 350,000 clones, roughly 86% of them seen only once. Source material: peripheral blood. J is TRBJ2-1 and V is TRBV4-3; 8 bases align to TRBD2. The source of this sequence is a man aged 30 to 39 with COVID-19, enrolled during active disease. The CDR3 nucleotides are TGCGCCAGCAGCCAAGGAAAAACTAGCGGTACAGACAATGAGCAGTTCTTC. Protein product: CASSQGKTSGTDNEQFF.